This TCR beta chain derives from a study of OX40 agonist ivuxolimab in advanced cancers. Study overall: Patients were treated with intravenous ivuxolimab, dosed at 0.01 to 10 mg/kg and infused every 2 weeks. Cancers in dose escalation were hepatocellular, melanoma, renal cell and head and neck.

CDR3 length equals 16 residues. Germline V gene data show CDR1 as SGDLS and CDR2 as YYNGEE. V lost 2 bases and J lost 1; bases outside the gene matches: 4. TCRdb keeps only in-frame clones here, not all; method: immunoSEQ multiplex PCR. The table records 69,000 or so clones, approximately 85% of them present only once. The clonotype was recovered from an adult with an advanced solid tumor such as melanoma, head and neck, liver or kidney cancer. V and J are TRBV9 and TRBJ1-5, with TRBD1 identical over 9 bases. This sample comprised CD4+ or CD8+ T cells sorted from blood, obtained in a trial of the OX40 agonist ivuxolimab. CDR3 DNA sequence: TGTGCCAGCAGCGTGGGACAGGGTGGAAGCAATCAGCCCCAGCATTTT. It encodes CASSVGQGGSNQPQHF. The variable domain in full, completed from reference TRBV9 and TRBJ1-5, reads DSGVTQTPKHLITATGQRVTLRCSPRSGDLSVYWYQQSLDQGLQFLIQYYNGEERAKGNILERFSAQQFPDLHSELNLSSLELGDSALYFCASSVGQGGSNQPQHFGDGTRLSIL.